This is a list of T cell receptor beta chains from one sample in a study of blood T cell repertoires in COVID-19. Produced via immunoSEQ multiplex PCR; TCRdb's table is partial and in-frame only. Of over 85,000 clones in the sample, approximately 72% were seen once. Source material: peripheral blood. The receptors shown here come from a man between 65 and 85 years old with acute or convalescent COVID-19. Both conserved end residues are part of each CDR3. A D gene is named only where the DNA matches it firmly. Clone sizes are given selectively: once, few, many, or a class where the clone is expanded.

>.|TRBJ1-5|.|TRBV3-1/TRBV3-2
CASSGTGRGRPQHF
TGTGCCAGCAGCGGTACAGGGCGCGGGCGGCCCCAGCATTTT
>.|TRBJ1-5|.|TRBV27
CASSRGGSRNQPQHF
TGTGCCAGCAGCCGCGGAGGGAGTCGCAATCAGCCCCAGCATTTT
>once|TRBJ2-7|.|TRBV6-5
CASSYSTQAFSYEQYF
TGTGCCAGCAGTTACTCGACGCAGGCATTCTCCTACGAGCAGTACTTC
>.|TRBJ2-7|TRBD2|TRBV5-1
CASSLASGTYEQYF
TGCGCCAGCAGCTTGGCTAGCGGGACCTACGAGCAGTACTTC
>.|TRBJ2-3|TRBD2|TRBV18
CASSPGTSGSGGDTQYF
TGTGCCAGCTCACCAGGAACTAGCGGGAGTGGTGGGGATACGCAGTATTTT
>few|TRBJ1-2|.|TRBV5-6
CAGSRFSNYGYTF
TGTGCCGGCTCTCGTTTTTCTAACTATGGCTACACCTTC
>many|TRBJ1-1|.|TRBV10-1
CATLGGTEAFF
TGCGCCACCTTGGGGGGGACTGAAGCTTTCTTT
>.|TRBJ2-7|.|TRBV29-1
CSVLIGGDEQYF
TGCAGCGTCCTTATTGGGGGCGACGAGCAGTACTTC
>.|TRBJ2-5|.|TRBV30
CACQGQGVKTQYF
TGTGCCTGTCAGGGGCAGGGTGTCAAGACCCAGTACTTC
>.|TRBJ2-7|.|TRBV5-5
CASSSPPTYEQYF
TGTGCCAGCAGCTCCCCCCCCACCTACGAGCAGTACTTC
>.|TRBJ2-3|TRBD1|TRBV5-6
CASSPTGASTDTQYF
TGTGCCAGCTCTCCGACAGGGGCTAGCACAGATACGCAGTATTTT
>.|TRBJ2-3|TRBD2|TRBV7-3
CASSLTGTSGGRRMDTQYF
TGTGCCAGCAGCTTAACCGGGACTAGCGGGGGGAGACGAATGGATACGCAGTATTTT
>.|TRBJ2-7|TRBD2|TRBV27
CASRSGLAAYEQYF
TGTGCCAGCAGATCCGGACTAGCGGCCTACGAGCAGTACTTC
>.|TRBJ2-2|TRBD1|TRBV7-9
CASGSFGQGANTGELFF
TGTGCCAGCGGGAGCTTCGGACAGGGGGCGAACACCGGGGAGCTGTTTTTT
>.|TRBJ2-7|.|TRBV28
CASSLYGAIDHEQYF
TGTGCCAGCAGTTTATATGGGGCCATCGACCACGAGCAGTACTTC
>.|TRBJ2-7|TRBD2|TRBV27
CASRPGGGPVALLRF
TGTGCCAGCAGGCCCGGGGGGGGGCCCGTAGCTCTCCTCAGGTTC
>.|TRBJ2-1|TRBD2|TRBV5-4
CASSLALAGFNEQFF
TGTGCCAGCAGCTTGGCCCTAGCGGGGTTCAATGAGCAGTTCTTC
>.|TRBJ2-7|.|TRBV5-1
CASSLALEGEQYF
TGCGCCAGCAGCTTGGCCCTGGAGGGCGAGCAGTACTTC
>.|TRBJ1-1|TRBD1|TRBV2
CASQGQGNTEAFF
TGTGCCAGCCAGGGACAGGGGAACACTGAAGCTTTCTTT
>.|TRBJ2-5|TRBD2|TRBV5-1
CASSLVGGISETQYF
TGCGCCAGCAGCTTGGTGGGAGGGATTAGCGAGACCCAGTACTTC
>.|TRBJ2-7|TRBD2|TRBV25-1
CASSEAGGLYEQYF
TGTGCCAGCAGTGAAGCGGGAGGACTCTACGAGCAGTACTTC
>.|TRBJ2-5|.|TRBV7-9
CASSFSRGETQYF
TGTGCCAGCAGCTTCTCAAGGGGAGAGACCCAGTACTTC
>few|TRBJ1-6|TRBD1|TRBV27
CASSLGDRDASPLHF
TGTGCCAGCAGTTTGGGGGACAGGGATGCTTCACCCCTCCACTTT
>once|TRBJ2-3|TRBD1|TRBV5-1
CACSPQGAGDTQYF
TGCGCCTGCTCGCCGCAGGGGGCGGGAGATACGCAGTATTTT
>few|TRBJ2-7|TRBD1|TRBV19
CASSDRGSYEQYF
TGTGCCAGTAGTGACAGGGGGTCGTACGAGCAGTACTTC
>.|TRBJ2-2|.|TRBV4-2
CASSQVGRNTGELFF
TGTGCCAGCAGCCAAGTAGGGAGGAACACCGGGGAGCTGTTTTTT
>.|TRBJ1-2|TRBD1|TRBV28
CASSFETGNGYTF
TGTGCCAGCAGTTTCGAGACAGGGAACGGCTACACCTTC
>once|TRBJ2-7|.|TRBV5-4
CASSLPSVSYEQYF
TGTGCCAGCAGCTTACCTAGCGTCTCCTACGAGCAGTACTTC
>.|TRBJ1-2|.|TRBV18
CASSPLGLDYGYTF
TGTGCCAGCTCACCCCTCGGACTGGACTATGGCTACACCTTC
>many|TRBJ2-6|.|TRBV6-4
CASSRDSSGANVLTF
TGTGCCAGCAGTCGAGACAGCTCTGGGGCCAACGTCCTGACTTTC
>.|TRBJ2-1|TRBD2|TRBV11-3
CASSSLTSGIGEQFF
TGTGCCAGCAGCTCACTGACTAGCGGGATTGGGGAGCAGTTCTTC
>.|TRBJ2-7|.|TRBV5-1
CASSLTGSYEQYF
TGCGCCAGCAGCTTGACGGGATCCTACGAGCAGTACTTC
>.|TRBJ2-7|TRBD1|TRBV11-3
CASSLVGTGGYEQYF
TGTGCCAGCAGCTTAGTGGGGACAGGGGGCTACGAGCAGTACTTC
>.|TRBJ2-7|.|TRBV11-1
CASSLEYGYEQYF
TGTGCCAGCAGCTTAGAATACGGGTACGAGCAGTACTTC
>few|TRBJ1-2|TRBD1|TRBV5-1
CASSLGGGTDGYTF
TGCGCCAGCAGCTTGGGTGGTGGGACAGATGGCTACACCTTC
>once|TRBJ2-2|TRBD2|TRBV5-8
CASSPTSGSFTGELFF
TGTGCCAGCAGCCCGACTAGCGGGAGTTTCACCGGGGAGCTGTTTTTT
>.|TRBJ1-2|.|TRBV14
CASSQGLDRLYGYTF
TGTGCCAGCAGCCAAGGACTTGACAGGCTCTATGGCTACACCTTC
>.|TRBJ2-2|.|TRBV27
CASSLRRTNTGELFF
TGTGCCAGCAGTTTGCGGCGGACGAACACCGGGGAGCTGTTTTTT